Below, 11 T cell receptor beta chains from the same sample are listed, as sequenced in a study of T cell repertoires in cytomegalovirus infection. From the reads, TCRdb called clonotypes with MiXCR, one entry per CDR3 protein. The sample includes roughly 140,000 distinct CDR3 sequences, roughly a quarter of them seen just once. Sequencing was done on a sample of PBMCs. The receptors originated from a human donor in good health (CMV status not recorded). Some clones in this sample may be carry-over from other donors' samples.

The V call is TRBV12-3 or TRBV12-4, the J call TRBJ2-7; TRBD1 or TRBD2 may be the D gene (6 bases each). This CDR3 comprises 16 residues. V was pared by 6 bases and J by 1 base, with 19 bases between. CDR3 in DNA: TGTGCCAGCAGGCCTGCCGAGGGGGGCTCGTCCTACGAGCAGTACTTC. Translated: CASRPAEGGSSYEQYF.

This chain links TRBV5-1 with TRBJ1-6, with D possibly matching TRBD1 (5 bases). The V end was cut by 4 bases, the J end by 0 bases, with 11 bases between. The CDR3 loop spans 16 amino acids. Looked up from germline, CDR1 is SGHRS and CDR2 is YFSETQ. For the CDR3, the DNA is TGCGCCAGCAGCACCGGGGGGAGCTCCTATAATTCACCCCTCCACTTT. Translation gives CASSTGGSSYNSPLHF.

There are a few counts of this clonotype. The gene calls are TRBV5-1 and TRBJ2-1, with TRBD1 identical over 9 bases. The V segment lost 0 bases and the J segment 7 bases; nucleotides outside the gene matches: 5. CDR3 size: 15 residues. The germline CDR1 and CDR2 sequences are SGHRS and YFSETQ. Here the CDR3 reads CASSLDRGPRNEQFF. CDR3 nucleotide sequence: TGCGCCAGCAGCTTGGACAGGGGGCCGAGGAATGAGCAGTTCTTC.

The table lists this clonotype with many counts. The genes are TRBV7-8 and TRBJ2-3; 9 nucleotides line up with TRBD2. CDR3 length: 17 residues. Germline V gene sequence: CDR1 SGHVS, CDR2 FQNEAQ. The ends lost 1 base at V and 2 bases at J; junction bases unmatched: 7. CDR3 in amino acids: CASSLGRGGASTDTQYF. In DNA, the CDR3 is TGTGCCAGCAGCTTAGGCCGCGGGGGGGCCTCCACAGATACGCAGTATTTT.

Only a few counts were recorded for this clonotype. The CDR3 bases are TGTGCCAGCAGTGAAGGGACAACCTACGAGCAGTACTTC. It is translated as CASSEGTTYEQYF. The gene calls are TRBV6-1 and TRBJ2-7, with D possibly matching TRBD1 (5 bases). V was trimmed by 1 base and J by 2 bases, leaving 6 bases between them. Germline values: CDR1 MNHNS, CDR2 SASEGT. This CDR3 has 13 residues.

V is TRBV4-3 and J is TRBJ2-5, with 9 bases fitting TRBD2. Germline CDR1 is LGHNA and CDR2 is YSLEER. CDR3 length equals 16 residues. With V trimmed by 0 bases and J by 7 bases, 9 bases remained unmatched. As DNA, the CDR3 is TGCGCCAGCAGCCAAGACCAACTAGCGGGTTCGGGGACCCAGTACTTC. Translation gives CASSQDQLAGSGTQYF.

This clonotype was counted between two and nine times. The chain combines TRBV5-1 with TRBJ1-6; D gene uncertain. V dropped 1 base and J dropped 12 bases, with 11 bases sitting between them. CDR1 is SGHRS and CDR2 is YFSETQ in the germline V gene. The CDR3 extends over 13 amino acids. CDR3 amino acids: CASSLRRGGPLHF. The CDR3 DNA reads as TGCGCCAGCAGCTTGCGGCGGGGTGGACCCCTCCACTTT.

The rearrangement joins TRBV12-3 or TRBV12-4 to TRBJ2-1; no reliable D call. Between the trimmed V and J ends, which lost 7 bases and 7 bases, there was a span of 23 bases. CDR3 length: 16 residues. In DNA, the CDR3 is TGTGCCAGCACCCTAAGGGTTCCGGGCTCGCGGAATGAGCAGTTCTTC. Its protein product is CASTLRVPGSRNEQFF.

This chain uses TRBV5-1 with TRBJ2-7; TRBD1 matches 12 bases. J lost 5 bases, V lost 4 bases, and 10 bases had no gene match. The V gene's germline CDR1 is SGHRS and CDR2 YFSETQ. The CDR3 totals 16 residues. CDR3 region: CASSPGTGGALNEQYF. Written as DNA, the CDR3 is TGCGCCAGCAGCCCCGGGACAGGGGGCGCGTTAAACGAGCAGTACTTC.

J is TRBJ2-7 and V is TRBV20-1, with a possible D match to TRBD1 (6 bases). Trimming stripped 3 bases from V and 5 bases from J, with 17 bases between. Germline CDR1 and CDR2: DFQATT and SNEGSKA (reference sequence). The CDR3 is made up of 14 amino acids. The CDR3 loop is CSASDPQGTDEQYF. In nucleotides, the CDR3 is TGCAGTGCTAGCGACCCCCAGGGGACCGACGAGCAGTACTTC.

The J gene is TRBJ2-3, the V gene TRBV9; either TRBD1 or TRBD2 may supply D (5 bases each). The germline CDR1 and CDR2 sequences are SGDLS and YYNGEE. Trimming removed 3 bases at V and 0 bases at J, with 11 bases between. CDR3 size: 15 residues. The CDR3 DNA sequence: TGTGCCAGCAGCGCGGGACGGGCTAGCACAGATACGCAGTATTTT. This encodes CASSAGRASTDTQYF. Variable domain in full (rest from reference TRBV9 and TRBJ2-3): DSGVTQTPKHLITATGQRVTLRCSPRSGDLSVYWYQQSLDQGLQFLIQYYNGEERAKGNILERFSAQQFPDLHSELNLSSLELGDSALYFCASSAGRASTDTQYFGPGTRLTVL.